This entry is about one T cell receptor (beta chain). This entry belongs to a study of cytomegalovirus exposure and HLA in healthy donors. The PCR was carried out with 60 Vbeta primers and 13 Jbeta primers. Sequencing used immunoSEQ multiplex PCR; TCRdb keeps in-frame clones, though not all of them. The sample holds 120,000 to 150,000 clones, around 72% seen once. The CDR3 has 12 amino acids. J was trimmed by 9 bases and V by 4 bases; bases with no gene match: 2. Germline V gene data show CDR1 as MNHNY and CDR2 as SVGAGI (reference sequence). This TCR came from a woman aged 40 to 50 in good health and CMV-seronegative. The V call is TRBV6-6, the J call TRBJ1-3, with 8 bases lining up with TRBD1. The sequencing input was PBMCs. CDR3 protein: CASSFTGGTIYF. The CDR3 region has the DNA TGTGCCAGCAGTTTTACAGGGGGCACCATATATTTT.